A single sample gave rise to the 26 T cell receptor beta chains below, sequenced in a study of cytomegalovirus exposure and HLA in healthy donors. The study ran its PCR with 60 Vbeta and 13 Jbeta primers. Measured with immunoSEQ multiplex PCR; TCRdb has only the in-frame clones, and not every one. This sample has approximately 140,000 clones, with roughly 79% found just once. The sequencing sample was made of PBMCs. The receptors were sampled from a woman in her forties in good health and CMV-seronegative.

The gene calls are TRBV6-5 and TRBJ1-4, with D perhaps TRBD1 (6 bases). V dropped 6 bases and J dropped 14 bases, with 22 bases sitting between them. CDR3 length: 14 amino acids. Germline lookup yields CDR1 MNHEY and CDR2 SVGAGI. The CDR3 DNA reads TGTGCCAGCAGATCATTGACAGGAGAGAAAGGGCTGTTTTTT. Amino acid sequence: CASRSLTGEKGLFF.

DNA of the CDR3: TGTGCCTGGAGCCAAACCGGGCAGGGCCTAGGTGGAAACACCATATATTTT. It encodes CAWSQTGQGLGGNTIYF. The V gene is TRBV30, the J gene TRBJ1-3, with a weak D call TRBD1 (5 bases). V lost 3 bases, J lost 3 bases, and 21 bases lay in between. CDR3 length: 17 amino acids. Germline V gene lookup returns CDR1 GTSNPN and CDR2 SVGIG (reference sequence).

This clone was seen just once. The rearrangement links TRBV27 to TRBJ2-7, with TRBD2 matching 8 bases. V dropped 5 bases and J dropped 6; count of bases not matched to a gene: 9. In germline, CDR1 is MNHEY, CDR2 SMNVEV (reference sequence). The CDR3 has 14 amino acids. The CDR3 region has the DNA TGTGCCAGCAGTACGAACGGGGGGGCAAGCGAGCAGTACTTC. Translation gives CASSTNGGASEQYF.

J is TRBJ1-5 and V is TRBV2; D is ambiguous. The V end lost 3 bases, the J end lost 6 bases, and 6 bases lay between the germline ends. The CDR3 spans 12 residues. Germline V CDR1 and CDR2: SNHLY, FYNNEI. This CDR3 is CASSDQFQPQHF. CDR3 in DNA: TGTGCCAGCAGTGATCAGTTTCAGCCCCAGCATTTT.

The chain has TRBV10-2 and TRBJ1-2, with TRBD1 matching over 7 bases. The CDR3 has 13 residues. Germline-derived CDR1 and CDR2 are WSHSY and SAAADI. V lost 1 base, J lost 11 bases, and 7 bases stayed unmatched. The CDR3: CASSEWDRDKYTF. The CDR3 bases are TGCGCCAGCAGTGAGTGGGACAGAGACAAGTACACCTTC.

The genes are TRBV11-1 and TRBJ2-5; no clear D. This CDR3 is built from 13 residues. Germline V gene data show CDR1 as SGHAT and CDR2 as FQDESV (reference sequence). Trimming took off 5 bases at V and 2 bases at J, with 9 bases between the two ends. CDR3 in amino acids: CASSRLSQETQYF. CDR3 in DNA: TGTGCCAGCAGCCGACTTTCTCAAGAGACCCAGTACTTC.

Concerning this clone itself: One end of the junction does not line up with germline, which may come from a read error. This chain connects TRBV6-5 to TRBJ2-6, with a tentative D call TRBD2 (6 bases). Germline lookup yields CDR1 MNHEY and CDR2 SVGAGI. The CDR3 totals 15 residues. The CDR3 loop reads CASSTGVSGANGLTF. The CDR3 DNA sequence: TGTGCCAGCAGTACGGGGGTCTCTGGGGCCAACGGCCTGACTTTC.

The gene calls are TRBV7-8 and TRBJ1-1; the match to TRBD1 covers 7 bases. Trimming at V came to 2 bases and at J to 7 bases, leaving 13 bases not matched to a gene. The germline CDR1 and CDR2 sequences are SGHVS and FQNEAQ. The CDR3 is 16 residues long. The CDR3 DNA reads as TGTGCCAGCAGCTTAAAAGGGACAGAGGTGATCTATGAAGCTTTCTTT. Translating it yields CASSLKGTEVIYEAFF.

The table lists this clone with a few counts. The CDR3: CATSRSSGTLDGYTF. The DNA for the CDR3 is TGTGCCACCAGCAGATCTTCCGGGACTCTAGATGGCTACACCTTC. The chain has TRBV15 and TRBJ1-2; D is possibly TRBD1 (5 bases). CDR3 length: 15 residues. The V gene lost 2 bases and the J gene lost 6 bases, with 16 bases spanning the gap. Germline V CDR1 and CDR2: LNHNV, YYDKDF (reference sequence).

V is TRBV7-3 and J is TRBJ1-1, with D perhaps TRBD1 (5 bases). V shed 2 bases and J shed 3 bases, with 13 bases lying between them. This CDR3 spans 15 amino acids. CDR1 is SGHTA, CDR2 FQGTGA, per germline. CDR3 residues: CASSLSGGDHTEAFF. CDR3 in DNA: TGTGCCAGCAGCTTATCTGGGGGGGATCACACTGAAGCTTTCTTT. Drawing the rest from reference TRBV7-3 and TRBJ1-1, the complete variable domain is GAGVSQTPSNKVTEKGKYVELRCDPISGHTALYWYRQSLGQGPEFLIYFQGTGAADDSGLPNDRFFAVRPEGSVSTLKIQRTERGDSAVYLCASSLSGGDHTEAFFGQGTRLTVV.

The rearrangement links TRBV6-1 to TRBJ2-3, with 9 bases fitting TRBD2. The V gene's germline CDR1 is MNHNS and CDR2 SASEGT. This CDR3 has 13 amino acids. Trimming removed 8 bases from V and 10 bases from J; junction bases left unmatched: 10. CDR3 protein: CASGGGGGRAQYF. The DNA for the CDR3 is TGTGCCAGCGGTGGCGGGGGGGGGCGGGCGCAGTATTTT.

The V gene is TRBV18, the J gene TRBJ1-1; tentative D call: TRBD1 (5 bases). V gave up 2 bases and J gave up 3 bases, with 10 bases separating them. Germline CDR1 KGHSH, CDR2 LQKENI. The CDR3 consists of 14 residues. The CDR3 sequence is CASSPVGGDTEAFF. The CDR3 nucleotides are TGTGCCAGCTCACCAGTGGGGGGGGACACTGAAGCTTTCTTT. The variable domain in full, with the rest retrieved from reference TRBV18 and TRBJ1-1, is NAGVMQNPRHLVRRRGQEARLRCSPMKGHSHVYWYRQLPEEGLKFMVYLQKENIIDESGMPKERFSAEFPKEGPSILRIQQVVRGDSAAYFCASSPVGGDTEAFFGQGTRLTVV.

The chain has TRBV19 and TRBJ1-5, with unresolved D. V was trimmed by 1 base and J by 4 bases, leaving 11 bases between them. CDR3 length: 15 amino acids. Germline loops: CDR1 LNHDA, CDR2 SQIVND (reference sequence). CDR3 region: CASSIALGSNQPQHF. The CDR3 nucleotides are TGTGCCAGTAGTATAGCTCTAGGGAGTAATCAGCCCCAGCATTTT.

The gene calls are TRBV2 and TRBJ1-4; D unresolved. Germline V CDR1 and CDR2: SNHLY, FYNNEI. This CDR3 has 14 residues. The V gene lost 6 bases and the J gene lost 4 bases, with 12 bases spanning the gap. Written as DNA, the CDR3 is TGTGCCAGCAGGGAAAACAGCCTTAATGAAAAACTGTTTTTT. Translated: CASRENSLNEKLFF.

The V and J genes are TRBV4-2 and TRBJ2-7, with 8 bases identical to TRBD1. CDR3 length: 17 residues. Germline CDR1 is LGHNA and CDR2 is YNFKEQ. V was clipped by 0 bases and J by 3 bases; unmatched bases: 10. CDR3 residues: CASSQDPSGTGHYEQYF. The CDR3, as DNA: TGTGCCAGCAGCCAAGACCCCTCCGGGACAGGACACTACGAGCAGTACTTC.

A remark on this clone: Distinct nucleotide sequences in the sample also encode this CDR3. The chain joins TRBV27 to TRBJ1-2, with 8 bases that match TRBD1. Germline V CDR1 and CDR2: MNHEY, SMNVEV (reference sequence). The ends lost 5 bases at V and 6 bases at J; junction bases unmatched: 2. This CDR3 has 12 amino acids. The CDR3 DNA is TGTGCCAGCAGTCGACAGGGGAATGGCTACACCTTC. It translates to CASSRQGNGYTF.

V and J are TRBV2 and TRBJ1-6, with no clear D. Germline V gene data show CDR1 as SNHLY and CDR2 as FYNNEI. Deletions cut 8 bases from V and 9 bases from J, with 17 bases between. The CDR3 totals 14 residues. CDR3 DNA: TGTGCCAGCCGATCGACTGCGTCTCGTTCACCCCTCCACTTT. As protein: CASRSTASRSPLHF.

The V and J genes are TRBV10-3 and TRBJ2-3; 14 bases agree with TRBD2. The germline V gene encodes CDR1 ENHRY and CDR2 SYGVKD. The CDR3 loop spans 16 amino acids. With 6 bases clipped from V and 5 bases from J, the junction kept 7 bases outside the gene matches. The CDR3 bases are TGTGCCATCAGCACAGGGACTAGCGGGGGCCTAGATACGCAGTATTTT. Translation gives CAISTGTSGGLDTQYF.

V and J are TRBV10-3 and TRBJ2-2; D gene uncertain. This CDR3 contains 15 residues. Germline V lookup: CDR1 ENHRY, CDR2 SYGVKD. Trimming removed 3 bases at V and 4 bases at J, with 12 bases between. CDR3 nucleotide sequence: TGTGCCATCAGTGAAGTAGTGAAAAGCACCGGGGAGCTGTTTTTT. Translation gives CAISEVVKSTGELFF.

The V call is TRBV7-3, the J call TRBJ2-3, with TRBD1 identical over 12 bases. V was clipped by 4 bases and J by 6 bases; unmatched bases: 5. Germline V gene data show CDR1 as SGHTA and CDR2 as FQGTGA. This CDR3 has 15 amino acids. The CDR3 spells CASSSGTGGWDTQYF. The DNA for the CDR3 is TGTGCCAGCAGCTCCGGGACAGGGGGCTGGGATACGCAGTATTTT.

This clone came up once. This chain connects TRBV27 to TRBJ2-7; 8 nucleotides align to TRBD1. This CDR3 has 14 amino acids. The germline CDR1 and CDR2 sequences are MNHEY and SMNVEV (reference sequence). Unmatched junction bases numbered 5, after V lost 3 bases and J lost 4 bases. The chain's CDR3 is CASSFQGAGYEQYF. The CDR3 nucleotides read TGTGCCAGCAGTTTCCAGGGGGCAGGGTACGAGCAGTACTTC.

The chain combines TRBV28 with TRBJ1-4; TRBD1 might be the D (6 bases). V shed 5 bases and J shed 6 bases, with 19 bases lying between them. Germline V gene sequence: CDR1 MDHEN, CDR2 SYDVKM. The CDR3 runs to 16 residues. CDR3 amino acids: CASSPTWTEGDEKLFF. In DNA, the CDR3 is TGTGCCAGCAGTCCTACCTGGACAGAAGGGGATGAAAAACTGTTTTTT.

This clone was observed a handful of times. V usage is TRBV5-1 and J usage is TRBJ2-7, with 11 positions matching TRBD1. Losses at the gene ends were 3 bases for V and 4 bases for J; bases not matched to a gene: 3. The CDR3 is made up of 14 amino acids. Germline assignment: CDR1 SGHRS and CDR2 YFSETQ. This chain's CDR3 is CASSSDRGRYEQYF. DNA of the CDR3: TGCGCCAGCAGCTCGGACAGGGGGCGGTACGAGCAGTACTTC.

The chain recombines TRBV30 with TRBJ2-1, with D possibly being TRBD2 (6 bases). The CDR3 is 13 amino acids. Germline values: CDR1 GTSNPN, CDR2 SVGIG (reference sequence). V lost 2 bases, J lost 6 bases, and 11 bases lay in between. CDR3: CAWSIWGVNEQFF. The CDR3 nucleotides are TGTGCCTGGAGTATATGGGGGGTCAATGAGCAGTTCTTC. Drawing the rest from reference TRBV30 and TRBJ2-1, the complete variable domain is SQTIHQWPATLVQPVGSPLSLECTVEGTSNPNLYWYRQAAGRGLQLLFYSVGIGQISSEVPQNLSASRPQDRQFILSSKKLLLSDSGFYLCAWSIWGVNEQFFGPGTRLTVL.

This clone appeared a single time. This chain connects TRBV28 to TRBJ2-4; 9 nucleotides match TRBD1. The CDR3 is 13 amino acids. Per germline, CDR1 MDHEN and CDR2 SYDVKM. Germline trimming cut 10 bases from V and 8 bases from J; bases unmatched to any gene: 9. The chain's CDR3 is CATSQGAEDIQYF. In DNA form, the CDR3 reads TGTGCCACCTCACAGGGGGCGGAGGACATTCAGTACTTC.

As DNA, the CDR3 is TGTGCCAGCACGGGGGGGGAGACCCAGTACTTC. Translation: CASTGGETQYF. The V gene is TRBV7-2, the J gene TRBJ2-5; 8 nucleotides line up with TRBD2. This CDR3 is 11 amino acids long. With V trimmed by 7 bases and J by 5 bases, 0 bases remained unmatched. Per the germline V gene, CDR1 is SGHTA and CDR2 is FQGNSA. The whole variable domain, filled in from reference TRBV7-2 and TRBJ2-5, reads GAGVSQSPSNKVTEKGKDVELRCDPISGHTALYWYRQSLGQGLEFLIYFQGNSAPDKSGLPSDRFSAERTGGSVSTLTIQRTQQEDSAVYLCASTGGETQYFGPGTRLLVL.